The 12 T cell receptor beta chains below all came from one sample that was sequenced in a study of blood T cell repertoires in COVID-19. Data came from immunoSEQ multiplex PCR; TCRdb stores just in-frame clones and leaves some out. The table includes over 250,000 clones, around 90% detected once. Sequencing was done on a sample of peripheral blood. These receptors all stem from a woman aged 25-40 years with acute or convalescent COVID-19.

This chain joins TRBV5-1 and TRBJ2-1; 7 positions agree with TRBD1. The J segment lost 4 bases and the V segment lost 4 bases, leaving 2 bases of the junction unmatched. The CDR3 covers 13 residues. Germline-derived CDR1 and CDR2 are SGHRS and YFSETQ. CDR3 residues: CASSTTGYNEQFF. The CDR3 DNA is TGCGCCAGCAGCACGACAGGGTACAATGAGCAGTTCTTC.

CDR3 residues: CASSSQGGTDTQYF. The CDR3 DNA reads as TGTGCCAGCAGCTCACAGGGGGGAACAGATACGCAGTATTTT. The chain uses TRBV7-9 and TRBJ2-3, with TRBD1 matching over 8 bases. Germline CDR1 is SEHNR and CDR2 is FQNEAQ (reference sequence). V dropped 4 bases and J dropped 3; count of bases not matched to a gene: 3. The CDR3 is made up of 14 amino acids.

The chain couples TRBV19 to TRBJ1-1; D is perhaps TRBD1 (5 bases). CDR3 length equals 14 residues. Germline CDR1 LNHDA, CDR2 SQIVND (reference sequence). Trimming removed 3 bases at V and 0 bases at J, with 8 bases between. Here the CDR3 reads CASSIGGMNTEAFF. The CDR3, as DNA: TGTGCCAGTAGTATTGGGGGGATGAACACTGAAGCTTTCTTT.

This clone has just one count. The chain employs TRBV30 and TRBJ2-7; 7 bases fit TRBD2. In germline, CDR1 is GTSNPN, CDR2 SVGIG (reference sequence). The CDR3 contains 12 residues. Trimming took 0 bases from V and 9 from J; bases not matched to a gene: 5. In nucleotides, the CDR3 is TGTGCCTGGAGTGTATCCGGGGGGACGCAGTACTTC. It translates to CAWSVSGGTQYF.

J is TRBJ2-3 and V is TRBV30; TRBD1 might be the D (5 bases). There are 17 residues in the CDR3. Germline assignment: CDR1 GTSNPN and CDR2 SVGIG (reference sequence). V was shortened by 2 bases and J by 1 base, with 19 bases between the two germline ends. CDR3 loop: CAWSIGSLDTRTDTQYF. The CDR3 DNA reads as TGTGCCTGGAGTATAGGGTCCCTGGACACCCGCACAGATACGCAGTATTTT.

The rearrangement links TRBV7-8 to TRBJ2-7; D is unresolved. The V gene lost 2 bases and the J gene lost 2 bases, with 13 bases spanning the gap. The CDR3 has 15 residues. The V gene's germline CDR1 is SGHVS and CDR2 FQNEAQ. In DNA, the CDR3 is TGTGCCAGCAGCTTAATTCCCGGAGAGACCTACGAGCAGTACTTC. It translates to CASSLIPGETYEQYF.

The CDR3 nucleotides read TGTGCCAGCAGCTTATGGCCATACTACGAGCAGTACTTC. Its protein is CASSLWPYYEQYF. The chain links TRBV11-2 to TRBJ2-7; D unresolved. The V gene's germline CDR1 is SGHAT and CDR2 FQNNGV. There are 13 residues in the CDR3. The V and J ends lost 2 bases and 3 bases respectively, with 8 bases between them.

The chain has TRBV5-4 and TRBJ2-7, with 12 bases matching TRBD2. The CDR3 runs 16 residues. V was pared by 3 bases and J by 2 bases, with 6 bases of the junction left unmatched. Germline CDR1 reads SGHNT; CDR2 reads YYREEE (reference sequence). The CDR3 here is CASSSTRTSGTYEQYF. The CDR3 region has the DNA TGTGCCAGCAGCTCCACCCGGACTAGCGGGACCTACGAGCAGTACTTC.

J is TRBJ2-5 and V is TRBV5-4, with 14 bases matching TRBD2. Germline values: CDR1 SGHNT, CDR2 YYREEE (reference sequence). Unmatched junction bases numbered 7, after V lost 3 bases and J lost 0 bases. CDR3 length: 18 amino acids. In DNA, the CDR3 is TGTGCCAGCAGCTCGGGACTAGCGGGAGATTATTACCAAGAGACCCAGTACTTC. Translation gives CASSSGLAGDYYQETQYF. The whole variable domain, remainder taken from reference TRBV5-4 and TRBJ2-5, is ETGVTQSPTHLIKTRGQQVTLRCSSQSGHNTVSWYQQALGQGPQFIFQYYREEENGRGNFPPRFSGLQFPNYSSELNVNALELDDSALYLCASSSGLAGDYYQETQYFGPGTRLLVL.

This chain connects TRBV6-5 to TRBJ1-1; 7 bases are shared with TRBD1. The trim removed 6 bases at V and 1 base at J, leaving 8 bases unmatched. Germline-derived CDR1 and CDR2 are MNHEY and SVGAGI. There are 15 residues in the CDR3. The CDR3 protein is CASRDRTFPNTEAFF. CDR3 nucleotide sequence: TGTGCCAGCAGGGACAGGACCTTTCCGAACACTGAAGCTTTCTTT.

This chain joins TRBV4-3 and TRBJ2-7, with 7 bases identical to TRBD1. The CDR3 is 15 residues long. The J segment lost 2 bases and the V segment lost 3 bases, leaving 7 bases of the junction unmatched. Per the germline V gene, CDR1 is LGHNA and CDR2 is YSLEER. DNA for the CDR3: TGCGCCAGCAGCCATCGGACAGGACCCACCTACGAGCAGTACTTC. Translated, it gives CASSHRTGPTYEQYF.

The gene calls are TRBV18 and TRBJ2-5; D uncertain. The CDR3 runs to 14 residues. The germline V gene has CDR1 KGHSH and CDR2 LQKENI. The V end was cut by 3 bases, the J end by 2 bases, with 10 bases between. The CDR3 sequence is CASSPGTVQETQYF. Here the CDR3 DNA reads TGTGCCAGCTCACCTGGAACAGTTCAAGAGACCCAGTACTTC.